This entry describes one T cell receptor (beta chain). Antigen: not known. MiXCR, run by TCRdb on the RACE reads, gives a single entry per CDR3 protein. The table includes 180,000 or so distinct CDR3 sequences, 25% to 30% detected once. The CDR3 covers 16 residues. The germline CDR1 and CDR2 sequences are LGHNA and YNFKEQ. The V end lost 4 bases, the J end lost 7 bases, and 20 bases lay between the germline ends. The data belong to a study of human T cells and chemical hapten exposure. Whole-study results and caveats: TCRs whose frequency exceeded 1 in 1000 remained the same following DPC sensitization. Given that the donors had alopecia, their immune response may differ from that seen in healthy people.

The time point here: pre-sensitization, week 0. Described treatment: therapeutic diphenylcyclopropenone sensitization with weekly scalp DPC. Researchers sampled blood before each patch test went on. This TCR was sampled from a woman under 40 with alopecia areata. Some clones in this sample may be carry-over from other donors' samples. The V call is TRBV4-2, the J call TRBJ2-1, with D perhaps given as TRBD1 or TRBD2 (6 bases each). The sample here was whole blood, taken in connection with sensitization to the hapten diphenylcyclopropenone (DPC). DNA for the CDR3: TGTGCCAGCAGCCGAGATCGTTCGGGGGCGCTGAATGAGCAGTTCTTC. Amino acids: CASSRDRSGALNEQFF.